These T cell receptor beta chains were read from a single sample in a study of beta chain features in type 1 diabetes. Data came from immunoSEQ multiplex PCR; TCRdb stores just in-frame clones and leaves some out. This sample has roughly 340,000 clones, with 10% to 15% found just once. Sequenced sample: naive CD4+ T cells from blood. The receptor set was obtained from a woman younger than 30 with type 1 diabetes. Each CDR3 is given with its conserved first and last residue. The order of the fields is J gene, V gene, D gene, clone size, CDR3 DNA, CDR3 protein. D genes are given only for firm matches. Expanded clones are given a class, and other clones once, few, many or no size at all.

TRBJ1-1 TRBV9 . few TGTGCCAGCAGCGGACAGGCGACCCACACTGAAGCTTTCTTT CASSGQATHTEAFF
TRBJ2-4 TRBV28 TRBD2 few TGTGCCAGCACTCGCGGGGGATTCGGGTACTTC CASTRGGFGYF
TRBJ1-1 TRBV5-4 . . TGTGCCAGCAGCTACCCCATGCGTGGCACTGAAGCTTTCTTT CASSYPMRGTEAFF
TRBJ2-7 TRBV29-1 . . TGCAGCGTTGAACAGGCCTACGAGCAGTACTTC CSVEQAYEQYF
TRBJ2-3 TRBV9 . few TGTGCCAGCAGCGTAGCTCCAGGGATGGTAGATACGCAGTATTTT CASSVAPGMVDTQYF
TRBJ1-6 TRBV23-1 TRBD1 few TGCGCCATCCTAGACAGGGAAAATTCACCCCTCCACTTT CAILDRENSPLHF
TRBJ1-2 TRBV6-1 TRBD1 few TGTGCCAGCGGGTCGGGACAGGATAAGGGAAGAGGCTACACCTTC CASGSGQDKGRGYTF
TRBJ2-5 TRBV5-1 TRBD2 . TGCGCCAGCAGCTTGAGCGGCGGGAGGGGCGACGGGGAGCGAGCGAGAAAGACCCAGTACTTC CASSLSGGRGDGERARKTQYF
TRBJ2-7 TRBV18 . . TGTGCCAGCTCACAGTGGGGGCCCGAGCAGTACTTC CASSQWGPEQYF
TRBJ1-6 TRBV15 . . TGTGCCACCAGCAGAGTACAGCATTCTAATTCACCCCTCCACTTT CATSRVQHSNSPLHF
TRBJ2-2 TRBV28 TRBD1 . TGTGCCAGCAGCTTGACAGGGACCAACACCGGGGAGCTGTTTTTT CASSLTGTNTGELFF
TRBJ2-5 TRBV15 . few TGTGCCACCAGCGGGGCCCAAGAGACCCAGTACTTC CATSGAQETQYF
TRBJ1-2 TRBV11-2 . . TGTGCCAGCAGCCCCGTAGCTAACTATGGCTACACCTTC CASSPVANYGYTF
TRBJ1-1 TRBV7-9 . . TGTGCCAGCAGCTTAGGGGCAGCCAACACTGAAGCTTTCTTT CASSLGAANTEAFF
TRBJ1-1 TRBV28 . few TGTGCCAGCAGTTTAGTGCAGGCTGAAGCTTTCTTT CASSLVQAEAFF
TRBJ2-7 TRBV9 TRBD2 . TGTGCCAGCAGCGGCCCGGGGGGAAGGCAGTACTTC CASSGPGGRQYF
TRBJ2-5 TRBV4-1 TRBD2 . TGCGCCAGCAGCCAAGTGGCCGAAGCTAGCGGGCTCCGGAGCCAGTACTTC CASSQVAEASGLRSQYF
TRBJ1-2 TRBV6-5 . . TGTGCCAGCAGTTACTCTGCAGGATCTAACTATGGCTACACCTTC CASSYSAGSNYGYTF
TRBJ2-3 TRBV9 TRBD1 . TGTGCCAGCAGCGTGCCCGCGGGACAGGGGATGGATACGCAGTATTTT CASSVPAGQGMDTQYF
TRBJ2-5 TRBV7-3 . . TGTGCCAGCAGCTTATCTCCTCAAGAGACCCAGTACTTC CASSLSPQETQYF
TRBJ2-3 TRBV7-9 . few TGTGCCAGCAGCCCCCTCCCGGGGATAGCGGTGAGCGAGGATACGCAGTATTTT CASSPLPGIAVSEDTQYF
TRBJ2-7 TRBV4-3 TRBD2 few TGCGCCAGCAGCCAAGTGGTAGCGGGGAGCGAGCAGTACTTC CASSQVVAGSEQYF
TRBJ2-1 TRBV9 TRBD2 . TGTGCCAGCAGCGTGGATAGCGGGTCCTACAATGAGCAGTTCTTC CASSVDSGSYNEQFF
TRBJ1-5 TRBV10-3 . few TGTGCCATCAGCCAGGGGCTGGGTCAGCCCCAGCATTTT CAISQGLGQPQHF
TRBJ2-1 TRBV4-3 TRBD2 . TGCGCCAGCAGCCGACTACTAGCGGGGTGGGGCAATGAGCAGTTCTTC CASSRLLAGWGNEQFF
TRBJ2-1 TRBV9 . few TGTGCCAGCAGCGTAGAATTCCAGACGGGTCGGTTCTTC CASSVEFQTGRFF
TRBJ1-5 TRBV10-3 . . TGTGCCATCGGGGCAGGAATCAATCAGCCCCAGCATTTT CAIGAGINQPQHF